This T cell receptor beta chain was identified during a study of blood T cell repertoires in COVID-19. Original methodology: Amplification of reference gene primers was used by the study to estimate nucleated cell counts. Assay used: immunoSEQ multiplex PCR; TCRdb lists only in-frame clones, some missing. V and J calls and clone size follow that table, whereas D and trimming were derived from the DNA. The sample lists approximately 88,000 clones; roughly four fifths were seen once. Germline values: CDR1 ENHRY, CDR2 SYGVKD. The trim removed 0 bases at V and 0 bases at J, leaving 3 bases unmatched. The CDR3 consists of 18 residues.

This receptor was identified in a woman older than 75 with active or convalescent COVID-19. The sample comprised peripheral blood. The chain joins TRBV10-3 to TRBJ2-2, with TRBD2 matching 11 bases. The CDR3 loop reads CAISESLAGGSNTGELFF. CDR3 nucleotide sequence: TGTGCCATCAGTGAGTCCCTAGCGGGGGGTTCGAACACCGGGGAGCTGTTTTTT.